The sequence of this T cell receptor beta chain was determined in a study of early T cells in non-severe SARS-CoV-2 infection (dated by TCRdb to the early 2020s). Regarding the complete study: TCR sequencing used bulk RNA from unsorted whole blood, so alpha and beta chains could not be paired.

The method was 5' RACE. Sequenced on a NextSeq 500. The TCR library protocol attached unique molecular identifiers to individual cDNA molecules to correct for sequencing error and PCR bias. Sequencing covered both TCR alpha and beta chains, and within each sample the abundances of alpha and beta sequences were tightly co-correlated. Under the source paper's analysis protocol: Decombinator V4 was used to perform V gene, J gene and CDR3 annotation of TCR sequences. Expanded TCRs were defined as changing significantly between any two time points under a Poisson model with p below 0.0001. TCR abundances were normalised to the total number of TCRs sequenced per sample and expressed as counts per million. TRAV1-2 paired with TRAJ12, TRAJ20 or TRAJ33 defined MAIT TCRs, while TRAV10 paired with TRAJ18 defined iNKT TCRs. A search of VDJdb, accessed on 1 November 2021, was run for TCRs annotated to CMV, EBV and SARS-CoV-2, with TCRs annotated for multiple antigens excluded. The raw public reads went through TCRdb reprocessing: fastp at Q25, MiXCR clone calling, in-frame beta chains kept. Each record represents a unique CDR3 protein, reported with the most common genes and DNA among its rows. TCRdb's processing, not the authors' own work, is the source of the V and J calls. This sample comprises some 27,000 distinct CDR3 sequences, roughly 4.5% of them detected only once. The ten largest clonotypes hold about 9.3% of the sample.

Inclusive of the bounding cysteine and phenylalanine, the CDR3 is 15 residues long. Left in the record is the CDR3 DNA by itself, 45 bases read in frame from the first base. V and J lose 5 bases and 0 bases, and a span of 12 bases separates them. CDR1 and CDR2 were assigned from the germline V gene as SGHVS and FQNEAQ. General conclusions and limits of the study: Matching against VDJdb was skewed toward anti-spike CD8 responses, likely underestimated virus-specific expansions, and missed private and CD4 specificities.

A case-control design nested within a healthcare worker cohort in London, UK, was used, with weekly nasopharyngeal swab PCR tests and blood sampling performed. Healthcare workers were enrolled in the week of the UK lockdown, from 23 to 31 March 2020, and were followed every week for up to about 15 weeks. There are many counts of this clonotype. Its specific antigen is unknown. No quality values exist for individual bases; no much larger clone is one base distant. The receptor chain draws on TRBV7-8 and TRBJ2-3; the D segment could be TRBD1, given 5 matching bases. This receptor was identified in an adult who was a healthcare worker with PCR-confirmed SARS-CoV-2 infection or an uninfected control (not recorded which). Sequencing was done on a sample of whole blood. The CDR3 in this case is CASSQGGRSTDTQYF. The nucleotide sequence is given as TGTGCCAGCAGCCAGGGCGGTCGGAGCACAGATACGCAGTATTTT. The variable domain in full, with residues beyond the CDR3 obtained from the reference TRBV7-8 and TRBJ2-3 genes, is GAGVSQSPRYKVAKRGQDVALRCDPISGHVSLFWYQQALGQGPEFLTYFQNEAQLDKSGLPSDRFFAERPEGSVSTLKIQRTQQEDSAVYLCASSQGGRSTDTQYFGPGTRLTVL.